This TCR beta chain appears in the sequencing data of a study of cytomegalovirus exposure and HLA in healthy donors. Looking at the study overall: The same platform as the 500 to 700 first-cohort repertoires was used for the 90 to 150 validation repertoires, a later analysis reported. Overall study findings and caveats: Cytomegalovirus-associated TCR beta chains were listed, numbering more than 150. Through in vitro validation, three CMV-associated chains were shown to be specific for CMV antigens.

Assay used: immunoSEQ multiplex PCR; TCRdb lists only in-frame clones, some missing. The table records about 150,000 clones, 70% to 85% of them present only once. This clone has only a few counts. Its antigen remains unidentified. This CDR3 contains 13 residues. Germline V lookup: CDR1 SGHTA, CDR2 FQGNSA. The V end lost 1 base, the J end lost 5 bases, and 8 bases lay between the germline ends. This clonotype was obtained from a young man in good health and CMV-seropositive. Material for sequencing was PBMCs. The rearrangement links TRBV7-2 to TRBJ1-2; TRBD1 might be the D (6 bases). The CDR3 region has the DNA TGTGCCAGCAGCTTAGGAGGGGGTTATGGCTACACCTTC. Its translation is CASSLGGGYGYTF. Complete variable domain (other parts from reference TRBV7-2 and TRBJ1-2): GAGVSQSPSNKVTEKGKDVELRCDPISGHTALYWYRQSLGQGLEFLIYFQGNSAPDKSGLPSDRFSAERTGGSVSTLTIQRTQQEDSAVYLCASSLGGGYGYTFGSGTRLTVV.